This TCR beta chain was documented in a study of T cell responses to AZD1222 COVID-19 vaccine. Findings of the study overall: When two AZD1222 doses had been given, Spike-specific TCR breadth and depth rose. The CD4 TCRs associated with vaccination extended across spike and predominated at 160-218 and 743-854. Unmutated variant regions reportedly attract nearly half of all spike-specific TCRs. Just five or six AZD1222 recipients were seropositive at baseline.

The repertoire was sequenced with immunoSEQ multiplex PCR; TCRdb's copy has only in-frame clones and lacks some. The table includes roughly 66,000 clones, approximately 90% detected once. A remark on this clone: Its antigen is undetermined.

The CDR3 is 14 amino acids. Trimming cost V 3 bases and J 4 bases, with 11 bases left between them. Per germline, CDR1 SGDLS and CDR2 YYNGEE. The clonotype comes from an adult who received the MenACWY meningococcal vaccine as a control. The rearrangement uses TRBV9 and TRBJ1-5; maybe TRBD1 (5 bases). The sample here was peripheral blood, taken 28 days after the second dose of the MenACWY control vaccine. The CDR3 protein is CASSADTSNQPQHF. The CDR3 nucleotides read TGTGCCAGCAGCGCGGACACCTCAAATCAGCCCCAGCATTTT.